The present T cell receptor (beta chain) was sequenced within a study of blood T cell repertoires in COVID-19. V trimming: 3 bases; J trimming: 5 bases; junction bases outside the gene matches: 6. This CDR3 contains 14 residues. CDR1 is SGHRS and CDR2 is YFSETQ in the germline V gene. Original processing notes: For nucleated cells, counts were estimated from reference gene primer amplification. Assay used: immunoSEQ multiplex PCR; TCRdb lists only in-frame clones, some missing. V, J and clone size are those of that table, while D and trimming were read from the DNA. The table records more than 50,000 clones, about 70% of them present only once.

The TCR sequence derives from a woman in her 70s with acute or convalescent COVID-19. The sequenced sample consisted of peripheral blood. The J gene is TRBJ1-2, the V gene TRBV5-1; TRBD1 agrees at 8 bases. CDR3 loop: CASSSTGEWYGYTF. CDR3 sequence (DNA): TGCGCCAGCAGCTCGACAGGGGAATGGTATGGCTACACCTTC.